This T cell receptor (beta chain) was identified in a study of T-cell reconstitution after alpha-beta-depleted transplantation in children. For TCRbeta, the library was prepared with unique molecular identifiers. TCRdb processed the PCR reads anew with MiXCR; each CDR3 protein has one entry. The sample holds hundreds of thousands of distinct CDR3 sequences; about 10% are singletons and the top ten take 10%. The sample here was PBMCs from the stem cell graft donor, taken from the stem cell graft. The sequence came from a human donor who donated a stem cell graft to a child with SCID.

CDR3 nucleotide sequence: TGTGCCAGCAGCCCCGGGACTAACCCTAACAATGAGCAGTTCTTC. This codes for CASSPGTNPNNEQFF. The chain couples TRBV7-3 to TRBJ2-1; 7 bases map to TRBD2. Germline V CDR1 and CDR2: SGHTA, FQGTGA. The CDR3 length is 15 residues. V lost 5 bases, J lost 5 bases, and 9 bases stayed unmatched.